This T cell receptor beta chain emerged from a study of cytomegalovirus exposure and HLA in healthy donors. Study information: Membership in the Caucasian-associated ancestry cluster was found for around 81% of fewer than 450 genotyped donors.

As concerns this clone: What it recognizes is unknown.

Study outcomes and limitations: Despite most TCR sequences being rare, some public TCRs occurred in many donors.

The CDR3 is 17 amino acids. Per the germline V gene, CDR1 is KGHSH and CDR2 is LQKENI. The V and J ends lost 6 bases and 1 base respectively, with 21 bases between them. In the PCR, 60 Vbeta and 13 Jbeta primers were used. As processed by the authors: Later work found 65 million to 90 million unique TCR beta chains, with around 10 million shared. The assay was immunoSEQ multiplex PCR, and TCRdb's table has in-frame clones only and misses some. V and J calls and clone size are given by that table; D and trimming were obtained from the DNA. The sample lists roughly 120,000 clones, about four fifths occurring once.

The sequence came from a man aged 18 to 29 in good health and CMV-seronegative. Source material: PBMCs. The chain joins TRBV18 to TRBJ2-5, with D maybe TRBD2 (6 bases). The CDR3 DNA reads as TGTGCCAGCTCGGTCTTTGGGGGGTCAAGCGGCCAAGAGACCCAGTACTTC. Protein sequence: CASSVFGGSSGQETQYF.